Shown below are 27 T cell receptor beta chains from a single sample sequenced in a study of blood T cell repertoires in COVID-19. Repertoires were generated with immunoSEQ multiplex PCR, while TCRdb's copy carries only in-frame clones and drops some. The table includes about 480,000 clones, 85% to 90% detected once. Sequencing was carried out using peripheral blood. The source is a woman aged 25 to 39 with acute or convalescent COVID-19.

CDR3 sequence (DNA): TGCGCCAGCAGCTTGGGGGACAGAATAAACACCGGGGAGCTGTTTTTT. This codes for CASSLGDRINTGELFF. V is TRBV5-1 and J is TRBJ2-2; TRBD1 aligns across 7 bases. Germline trimming cut 0 bases from V and 2 bases from J; bases unmatched to any gene: 4. Germline CDR1 reads SGHRS; CDR2 reads YFSETQ. There are 16 residues in the CDR3.

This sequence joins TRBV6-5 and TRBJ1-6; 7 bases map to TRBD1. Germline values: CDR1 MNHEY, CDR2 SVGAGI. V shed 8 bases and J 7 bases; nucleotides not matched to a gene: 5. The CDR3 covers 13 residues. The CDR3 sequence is CASEWDSNSPLHF. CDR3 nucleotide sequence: TGTGCCAGCGAATGGGACAGCAATTCACCCCTCCACTTT.

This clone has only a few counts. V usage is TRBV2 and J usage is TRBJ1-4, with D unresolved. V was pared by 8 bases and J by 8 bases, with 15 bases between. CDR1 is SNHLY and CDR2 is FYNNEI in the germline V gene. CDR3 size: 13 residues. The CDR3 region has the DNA TGTGCCAGCGGGAAGAAATCGGGGGAAAAACTGTTTTTT. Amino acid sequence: CASGKKSGEKLFF.

The CDR3 protein is CASNSNQGADYGYTF. CDR3 sequence (DNA): TGTGCCAGCAACTCGAACCAGGGGGCGGACTATGGCTACACCTTC. The chain recombines TRBV11-3 with TRBJ1-2; 8 positions match TRBD1. The V segment lost 7 bases and the J segment 3 bases; nucleotides outside the gene matches: 10. CDR1 is SGHNT, CDR2 YENEEA, per germline. The CDR3 loop spans 15 amino acids.

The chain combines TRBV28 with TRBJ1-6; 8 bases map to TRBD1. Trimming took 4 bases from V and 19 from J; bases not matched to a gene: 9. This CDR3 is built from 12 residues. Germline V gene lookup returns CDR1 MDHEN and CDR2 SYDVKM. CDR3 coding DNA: TGTGCCAGCAGTTCCCTACCGGGACAGGTTCACTTT. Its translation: CASSSLPGQVHF. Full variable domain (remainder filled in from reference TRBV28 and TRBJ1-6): DVKVTQSSRYLVKRTGEKVFLECVQDMDHENMFWYRQDPGLGLRLIYFSYDVKMKEKGDIPEGYSVSREKKERFSLILESASTNQTSMYLCASSSLPGQVHFGNGTRLTVT.

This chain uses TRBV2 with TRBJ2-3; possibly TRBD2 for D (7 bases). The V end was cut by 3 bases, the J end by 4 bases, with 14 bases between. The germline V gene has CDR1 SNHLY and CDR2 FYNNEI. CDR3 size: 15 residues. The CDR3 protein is CASSEARGGSDTQYF. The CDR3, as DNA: TGTGCCAGCAGTGAGGCCAGGGGAGGGTCAGATACGCAGTATTTT.

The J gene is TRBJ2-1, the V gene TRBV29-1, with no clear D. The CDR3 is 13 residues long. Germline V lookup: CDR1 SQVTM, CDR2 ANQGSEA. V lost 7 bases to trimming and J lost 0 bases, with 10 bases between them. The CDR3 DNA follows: TGCAGCGGTGCAGCGAGCTCCTACAATGAGCAGTTCTTC. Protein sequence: CSGAASSYNEQFF.

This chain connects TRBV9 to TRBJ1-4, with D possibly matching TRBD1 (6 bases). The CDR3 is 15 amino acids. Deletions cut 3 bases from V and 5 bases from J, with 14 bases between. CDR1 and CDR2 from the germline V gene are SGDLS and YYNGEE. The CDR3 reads CASSAKVGGNEKLFF. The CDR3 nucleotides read TGTGCCAGCAGCGCCAAAGTAGGGGGAAATGAAAAACTGTTTTTT.

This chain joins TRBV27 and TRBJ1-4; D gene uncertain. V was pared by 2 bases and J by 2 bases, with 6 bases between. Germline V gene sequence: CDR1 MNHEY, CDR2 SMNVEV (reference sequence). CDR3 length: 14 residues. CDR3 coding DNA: TGTGCCAGCAGTTTAGTGAGGACTAATGAAAAACTGTTTTTT. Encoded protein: CASSLVRTNEKLFF.

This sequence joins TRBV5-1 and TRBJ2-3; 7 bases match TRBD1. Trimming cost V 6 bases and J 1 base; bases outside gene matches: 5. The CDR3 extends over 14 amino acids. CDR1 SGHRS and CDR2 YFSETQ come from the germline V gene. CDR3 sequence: CASTRQGGTDTQYF. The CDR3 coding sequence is TGCGCCAGCACTCGACAGGGTGGCACAGATACGCAGTATTTT.

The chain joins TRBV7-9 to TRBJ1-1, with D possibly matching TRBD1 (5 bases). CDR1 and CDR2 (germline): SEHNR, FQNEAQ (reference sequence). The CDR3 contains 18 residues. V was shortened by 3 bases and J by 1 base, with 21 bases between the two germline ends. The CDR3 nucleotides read TGTGCCAGCAGCTTCAACAGGCCGGGAGAGTGGAGGAACACTGAAGCTTTCTTT. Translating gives CASSFNRPGEWRNTEAFF. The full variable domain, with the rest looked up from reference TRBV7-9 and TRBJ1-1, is DTGVSQNPRHKITKRGQNVTFRCDPISEHNRLYWYRQTLGQGPEFLTYFQNEAQLEKSRLLSDRFSAERPKGSFSTLEIQRTEQGDSAMYLCASSFNRPGEWRNTEAFFGQGTRLTVV.

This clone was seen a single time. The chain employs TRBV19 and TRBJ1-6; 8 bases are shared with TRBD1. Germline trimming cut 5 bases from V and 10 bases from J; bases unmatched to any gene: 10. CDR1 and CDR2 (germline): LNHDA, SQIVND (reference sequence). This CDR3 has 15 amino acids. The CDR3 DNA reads TGTGCCAGTAGTCGCCGGGACAGGCTGAGCTCACCCCTCCACTTT. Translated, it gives CASSRRDRLSSPLHF.

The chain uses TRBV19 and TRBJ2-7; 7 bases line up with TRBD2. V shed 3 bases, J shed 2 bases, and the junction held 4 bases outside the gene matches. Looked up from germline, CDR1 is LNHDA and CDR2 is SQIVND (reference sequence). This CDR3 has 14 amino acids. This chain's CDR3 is CASSIATSAYEQYF. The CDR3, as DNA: TGTGCCAGTAGTATCGCCACTAGCGCCTACGAGCAGTACTTC.

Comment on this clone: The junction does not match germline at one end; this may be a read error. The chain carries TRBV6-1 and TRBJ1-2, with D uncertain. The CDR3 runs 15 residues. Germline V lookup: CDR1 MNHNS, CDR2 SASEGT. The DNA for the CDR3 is TGTGCCAGCAGCGAAGCGTTGGCCTCTAACTATGGCTGGACCTTC. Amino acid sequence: CASSEALASNYGWTF.

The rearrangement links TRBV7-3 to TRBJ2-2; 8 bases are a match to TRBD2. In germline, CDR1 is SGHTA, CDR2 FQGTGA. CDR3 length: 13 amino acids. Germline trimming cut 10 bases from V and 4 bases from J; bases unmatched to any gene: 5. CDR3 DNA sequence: TGTGCCACCCGGGGGGGCGGCACCGGGGAGCTGTTTTTT. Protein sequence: CATRGGGTGELFF.

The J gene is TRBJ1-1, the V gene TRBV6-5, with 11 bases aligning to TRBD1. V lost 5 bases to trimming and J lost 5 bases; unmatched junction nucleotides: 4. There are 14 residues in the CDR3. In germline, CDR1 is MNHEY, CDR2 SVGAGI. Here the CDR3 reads CASSTDRGRTEAFF. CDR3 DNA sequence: TGTGCCAGCAGTACGGACAGGGGGCGAACTGAAGCTTTCTTT.

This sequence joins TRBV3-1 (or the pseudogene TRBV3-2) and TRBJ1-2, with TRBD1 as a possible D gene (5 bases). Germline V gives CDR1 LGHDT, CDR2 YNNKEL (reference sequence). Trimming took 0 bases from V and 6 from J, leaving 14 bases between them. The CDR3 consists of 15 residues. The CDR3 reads CASSQEGETVHGYTF. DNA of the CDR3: TGTGCCAGCAGCCAAGAAGGTGAGACAGTCCATGGCTACACCTTC.

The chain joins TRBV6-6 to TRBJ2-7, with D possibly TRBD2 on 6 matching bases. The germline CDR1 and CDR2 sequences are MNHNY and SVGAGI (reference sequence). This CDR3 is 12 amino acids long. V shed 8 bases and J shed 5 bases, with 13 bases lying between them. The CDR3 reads CASRLGGNEQYF. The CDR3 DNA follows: TGTGCCAGCCGGTTGGGGGGAAACGAGCAGTACTTC.

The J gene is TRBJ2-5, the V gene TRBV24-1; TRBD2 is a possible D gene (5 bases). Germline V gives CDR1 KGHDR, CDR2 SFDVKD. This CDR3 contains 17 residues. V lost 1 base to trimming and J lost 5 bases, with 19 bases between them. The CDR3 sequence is CATSDFGGPEVVETQYF. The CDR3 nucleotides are TGTGCCACCAGTGATTTTGGTGGACCGGAGGTTGTGGAGACCCAGTACTTC.

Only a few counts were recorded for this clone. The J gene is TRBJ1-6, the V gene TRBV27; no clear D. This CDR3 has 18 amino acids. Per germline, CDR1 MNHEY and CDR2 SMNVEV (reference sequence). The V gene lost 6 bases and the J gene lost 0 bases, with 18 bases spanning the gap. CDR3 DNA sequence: TGTGCCAGCAGATCCACACGGGATATTTTCTCCTATAATTCACCCCTCCACTTT. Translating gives CASRSTRDIFSYNSPLHF.

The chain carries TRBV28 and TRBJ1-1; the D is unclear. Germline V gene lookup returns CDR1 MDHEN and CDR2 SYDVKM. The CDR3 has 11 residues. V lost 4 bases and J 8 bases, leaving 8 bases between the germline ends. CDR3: CASSYGPEAFF. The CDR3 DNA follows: TGTGCCAGCAGTTATGGCCCGGAAGCTTTCTTT.

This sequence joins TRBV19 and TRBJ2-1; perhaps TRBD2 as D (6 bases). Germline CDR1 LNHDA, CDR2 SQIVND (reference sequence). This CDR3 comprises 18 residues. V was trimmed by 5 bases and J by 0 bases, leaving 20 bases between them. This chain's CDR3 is CASSPTGGVQGSYNEQFF. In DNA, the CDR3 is TGTGCCAGTAGTCCGACGGGCGGGGTCCAGGGCTCCTACAATGAGCAGTTCTTC.

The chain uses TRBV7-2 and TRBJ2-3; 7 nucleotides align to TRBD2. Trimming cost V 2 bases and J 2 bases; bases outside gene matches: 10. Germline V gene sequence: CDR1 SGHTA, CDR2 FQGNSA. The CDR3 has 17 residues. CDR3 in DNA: TGTGCCAGCAGCTTAAATCGGCTAGCGGACTACACAGATACGCAGTATTTT. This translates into CASSLNRLADYTDTQYF.

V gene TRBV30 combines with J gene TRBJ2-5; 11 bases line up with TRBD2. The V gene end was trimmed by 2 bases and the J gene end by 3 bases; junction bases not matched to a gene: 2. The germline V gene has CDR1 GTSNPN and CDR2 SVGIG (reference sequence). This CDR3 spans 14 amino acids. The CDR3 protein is CAWSTSGGKETQYF. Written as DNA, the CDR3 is TGTGCCTGGAGTACTAGCGGGGGTAAAGAGACCCAGTACTTC.

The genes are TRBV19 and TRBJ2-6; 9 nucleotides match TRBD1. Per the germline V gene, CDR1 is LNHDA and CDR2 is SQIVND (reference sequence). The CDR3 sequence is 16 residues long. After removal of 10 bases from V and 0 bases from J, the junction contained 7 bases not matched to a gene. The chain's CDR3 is CATTGQGFSGANVLTF. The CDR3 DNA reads TGTGCCACCACGGGACAGGGTTTCTCTGGGGCCAACGTCCTGACTTTC.

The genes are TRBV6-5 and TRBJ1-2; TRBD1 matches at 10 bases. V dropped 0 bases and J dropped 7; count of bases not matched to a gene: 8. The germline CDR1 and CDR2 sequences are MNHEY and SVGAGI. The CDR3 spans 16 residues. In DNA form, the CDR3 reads TGTGCCAGCAGTTACTCGAGCGGACAGGGGGACTCTGGCTACACCTTC. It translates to CASSYSSGQGDSGYTF.

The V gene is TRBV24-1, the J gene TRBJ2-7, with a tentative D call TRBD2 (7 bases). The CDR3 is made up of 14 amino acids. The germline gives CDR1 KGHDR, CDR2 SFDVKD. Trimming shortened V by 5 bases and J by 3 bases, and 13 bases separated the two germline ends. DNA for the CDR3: TGTGCCACCAGTGCGGCGGGGGCGATCTACGAGCAGTACTTC. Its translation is CATSAAGAIYEQYF.